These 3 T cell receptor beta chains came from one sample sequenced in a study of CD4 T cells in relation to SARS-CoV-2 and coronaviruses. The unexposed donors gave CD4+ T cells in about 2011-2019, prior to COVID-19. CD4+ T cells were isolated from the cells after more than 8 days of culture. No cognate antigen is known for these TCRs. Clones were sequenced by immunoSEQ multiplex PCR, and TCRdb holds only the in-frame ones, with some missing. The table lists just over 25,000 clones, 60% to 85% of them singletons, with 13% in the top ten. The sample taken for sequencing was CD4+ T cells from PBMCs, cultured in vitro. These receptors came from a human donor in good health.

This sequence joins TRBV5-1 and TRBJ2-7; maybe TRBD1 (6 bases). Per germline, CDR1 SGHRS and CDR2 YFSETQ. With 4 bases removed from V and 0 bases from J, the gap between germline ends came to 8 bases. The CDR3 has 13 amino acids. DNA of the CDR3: TGCGCCAGCAGCAAGGGGGACTCCTACGAGCAGTACTTC. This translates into CASSKGDSYEQYF.

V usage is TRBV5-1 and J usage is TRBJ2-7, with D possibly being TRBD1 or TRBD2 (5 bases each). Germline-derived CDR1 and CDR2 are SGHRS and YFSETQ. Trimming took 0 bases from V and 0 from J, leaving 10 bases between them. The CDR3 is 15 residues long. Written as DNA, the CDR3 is TGCGCCAGCAGCTTGGCACCAGGGAGCTCCTACGAGCAGTACTTC. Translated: CASSLAPGSSYEQYF. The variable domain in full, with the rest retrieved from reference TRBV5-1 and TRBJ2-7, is KAGVTQTPRYLIKTRGQQVTLSCSPISGHRSVSWYQQTPGQGLQFLFEYFSETQRNKGNFPGRFSGRQFSNSRSEMNVSTLELGDSALYLCASSLAPGSSYEQYFGPGTRLTVT.

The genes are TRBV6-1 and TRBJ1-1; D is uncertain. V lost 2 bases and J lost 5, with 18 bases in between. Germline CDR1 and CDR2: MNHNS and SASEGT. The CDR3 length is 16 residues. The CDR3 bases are TGTGCCAGCAGTGAACGGCGACTCCTTTCGGGGACTGAAGCTTTCTTT. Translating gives CASSERRLLSGTEAFF.